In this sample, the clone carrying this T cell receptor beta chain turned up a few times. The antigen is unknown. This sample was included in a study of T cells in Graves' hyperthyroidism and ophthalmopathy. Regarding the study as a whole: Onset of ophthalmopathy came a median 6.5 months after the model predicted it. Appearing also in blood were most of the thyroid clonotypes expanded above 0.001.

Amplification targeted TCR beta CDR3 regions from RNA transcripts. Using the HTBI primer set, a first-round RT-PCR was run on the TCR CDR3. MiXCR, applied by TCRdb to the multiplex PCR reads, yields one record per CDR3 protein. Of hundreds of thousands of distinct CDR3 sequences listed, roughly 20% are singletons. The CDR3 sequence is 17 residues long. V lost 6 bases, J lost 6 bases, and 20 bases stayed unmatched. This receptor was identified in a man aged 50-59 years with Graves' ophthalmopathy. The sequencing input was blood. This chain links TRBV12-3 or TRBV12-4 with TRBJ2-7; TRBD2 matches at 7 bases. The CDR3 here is CASSYPRAGAMGGEQYF. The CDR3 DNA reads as TGTGCCAGCAGCTACCCCAGGGCGGGAGCTATGGGGGGCGAGCAGTACTTC.